The entry below describes one TCR beta chain. These data originate in a study of blood T cell repertoires in COVID-19. Across the study: Acute and convalescent COVID-19 specimens originated in the United States, Italy and Spain. PBMCs, B-cell-depleted T cells, or T cells were the source of the cDNA or gDNA that made up the material.

J gave up 2 bases and V 3 bases, and 5 bases lay outside the gene matches. The CDR3 has 17 residues. Germline V gene sequence: CDR1 SNHLY, CDR2 FYNNEI. Per the study methods: Amplification from reference gene primers served as the basis for estimated nucleated cell counts. The method was immunoSEQ multiplex PCR; TCRdb's version includes in-frame clones alone and lacks a portion of them. V, J and clone size are taken as reported in that table, and D and trimming were inferred from the DNA itself. The sample holds about 310,000 clones, around 86% seen once. This TCR was sampled from a man in his forties or fifties with active or convalescent COVID-19. Sequencing was performed on peripheral blood. This chain connects TRBV2 to TRBJ2-2; 11 bases are shared with TRBD1. In DNA, the CDR3 is TGTGCCAGCAGTGATACCGGACAGGGGGCTAACACCGGGGAGCTGTTTTTT. Residues: CASSDTGQGANTGELFF. The entire variable domain, with the rest obtained from reference TRBV2 and TRBJ2-2, is as follows: EPEVTQTPSHQVTQMGQEVILRCVPISNHLYFYWYRQILGQKVEFLVSFYNNEISEKSEIFDDQFSVERPDGSNFTLKIRSTKLEDSAMYFCASSDTGQGANTGELFFGEGSRLTVL.